The rows below give T cell receptor beta chains drawn from one sample of a study of naive and memory T cell subsets. TCRdb called the 5' RACE reads again in MiXCR, with one record for every CDR3 protein. The sample gives 55,000 to 65,000 distinct CDR3 sequences, approximately 8% of which show up once; 15% to 20% is in the top ten. All receptors come from a female donor in good health. Both conserved end residues are part of each CDR3. The order of the fields is CDR3 protein, CDR3 DNA, clone size, J gene, V gene, D gene. The D gene is left open where the match is weak. Clone sizes are given selectively: once, few, many, or a class where the clone is expanded.

CDR3 protein: CASNTLGLAGDEQYF; CDR3 DNA: TGTGCCAGCAACACCCTGGGACTAGCGGGAGACGAGCAGTACTTC; clone size: few; J gene: TRBJ2-7; V gene: TRBV12-3/TRBV12-4; D gene: TRBD2
CDR3 protein: CASSPGTVSYEQYF; CDR3 DNA: TGTGCCAGCAGTCCCGGGACAGTTTCCTACGAGCAGTACTTC; clone size: many; J gene: TRBJ2-7; V gene: TRBV28; D gene: TRBD1
CDR3 protein: CASSNTGKEGDTQYF; CDR3 DNA: TGTGCCAGCAGCAATACAGGGAAAGAGGGGGATACGCAGTATTTT; clone size: NA; J gene: TRBJ2-3; V gene: TRBV21-1; D gene: NA
CDR3 protein: CASSLLAGVLETQYF; CDR3 DNA: TGTGCCAGCAGCCTCCTAGCGGGAGTTCTAGAGACCCAGTACTTC; clone size: few; J gene: TRBJ2-5; V gene: TRBV7-9; D gene: TRBD2
CDR3 protein: CASSRQGPNIQYF; CDR3 DNA: TGTGCCAGCAGTCGACAGGGCCCAAACATTCAGTACTTC; clone size: NA; J gene: TRBJ2-4; V gene: TRBV28; D gene: TRBD1
CDR3 protein: CASANRRGRETQYF; CDR3 DNA: TGTGCCAGCGCCAATCGGCGGGGCCGAGAGACCCAGTACTTC; clone size: NA; J gene: TRBJ2-5; V gene: TRBV27; D gene: NA
CDR3 protein: CAWSVIQGRDYGYTF; CDR3 DNA: TGTGCCTGGAGTGTCATCCAGGGGCGGGACTATGGCTACACCTTC; clone size: few; J gene: TRBJ1-2; V gene: TRBV30; D gene: NA
CDR3 protein: CSARGAGFSGNTIYF; CDR3 DNA: TGCAGTGCTAGAGGGGCGGGGTTCTCTGGAAACACCATATATTTT; clone size: many; J gene: TRBJ1-3; V gene: TRBV20-1; D gene: NA
CDR3 protein: CASSLRGEQYF; CDR3 DNA: TGTGCCAGCAGCCTCAGAGGGGAGCAGTACTTC; clone size: few; J gene: TRBJ2-7; V gene: TRBV7-8; D gene: NA
CDR3 protein: CASSMLQGGNSPLHF; CDR3 DNA: TGTGCCAGCAGCATGCTACAGGGTGGTAATTCACCCCTCCACTTT; clone size: few; J gene: TRBJ1-6; V gene: TRBV7-8; D gene: NA
CDR3 protein: CASSYSMRGKISTEAFF; CDR3 DNA: TGTGCCAGCAGTTACTCGATGCGGGGGAAGATTTCCACTGAAGCTTTCTTT; clone size: few; J gene: TRBJ1-1; V gene: TRBV6-5; D gene: NA
CDR3 protein: CASSPGQNTGELFF; CDR3 DNA: TGTGCCAGCAGCCCGGGACAAAACACCGGGGAGCTGTTTTTT; clone size: many; J gene: TRBJ2-2; V gene: TRBV3-1; D gene: NA
CDR3 protein: CASSYLTNTEAFF; CDR3 DNA: TGTGCCAGCAGTTACCTTACGAACACTGAAGCTTTCTTT; clone size: many; J gene: TRBJ1-1; V gene: TRBV27; D gene: NA
CDR3 protein: CASSPGSVNEKLFF; CDR3 DNA: TGTGCCAGCAGTCCCGGGTCCGTTAATGAAAAACTGTTTTTT; clone size: few; J gene: TRBJ1-4; V gene: TRBV12-3/TRBV12-4; D gene: NA
CDR3 protein: CASTPGVHSNQPQHF; CDR3 DNA: TGTGCCAGCACCCCCGGGGTACATAGCAATCAGCCCCAGCATTTT; clone size: many; J gene: TRBJ1-5; V gene: TRBV28; D gene: NA
CDR3 protein: CASSIGTGGYADTQYF; CDR3 DNA: TGTGCCAGTAGTATCGGCACGGGAGGATATGCGGATACGCAGTATTTT; clone size: NA; J gene: TRBJ2-3; V gene: TRBV19; D gene: TRBD2
CDR3 protein: CASSPIPLETYNEQFF; CDR3 DNA: TGTGCCAGCAGCCCGATCCCGTTGGAAACCTACAATGAGCAGTTCTTC; clone size: NA; J gene: TRBJ2-1; V gene: TRBV14; D gene: NA
CDR3 protein: CASKRSGSGTDTQYF; CDR3 DNA: TGTGCCAGCAAAAGGTCAGGTAGTGGTACAGATACGCAGTATTTT; clone size: many; J gene: TRBJ2-3; V gene: TRBV25-1; D gene: NA
CDR3 protein: CASRSSDQPQHF; CDR3 DNA: TGTGCCAGCAGGAGCTCCGATCAGCCCCAGCATTTT; clone size: many; J gene: TRBJ1-5; V gene: TRBV27; D gene: NA
CDR3 protein: CASSYSPGGSRPYEQYF; CDR3 DNA: TGTGCCAGCAGTTACTCGCCAGGGGGCTCTCGGCCCTACGAGCAGTACTTC; clone size: NA; J gene: TRBJ2-7; V gene: TRBV6-2/TRBV6-3; D gene: TRBD1
CDR3 protein: CASSPTLSQPQHF; CDR3 DNA: TGTGCCAGTAGTCCGACGTTGAGTCAGCCCCAGCATTTT; clone size: few; J gene: TRBJ1-5; V gene: TRBV19; D gene: NA
CDR3 protein: CASSFYTGFSYEQYF; CDR3 DNA: TGTGCCAGCAGTTTCTATACTGGGTTCTCCTACGAGCAGTACTTC; clone size: NA; J gene: TRBJ2-7; V gene: TRBV12-3/TRBV12-4; D gene: NA
CDR3 protein: CASSEFSAGVVGGYTF; CDR3 DNA: TGTGCCAGCAGTGAATTTTCCGCCGGAGTCGTGGGCGGCTACACCTTC; clone size: NA; J gene: TRBJ1-2; V gene: TRBV6-1; D gene: NA
CDR3 protein: CASSFRDGPGELFF; CDR3 DNA: TGTGCCAGCAGCTTTAGGGACGGCCCCGGGGAGCTGTTTTTT; clone size: many; J gene: TRBJ2-2; V gene: TRBV2; D gene: NA
CDR3 protein: CASSFRGNGYTF; CDR3 DNA: TGTGCCAGCAGTTTTCGGGGAAACGGCTACACCTTC; clone size: many; J gene: TRBJ1-2; V gene: TRBV12-3/TRBV12-4; D gene: NA
CDR3 protein: CASSVENPETQYF; CDR3 DNA: TGTGCCAGCAGCGTAGAAAATCCGGAGACCCAGTACTTC; clone size: few; J gene: TRBJ2-5; V gene: TRBV9; D gene: NA
CDR3 protein: CASSNTGLTTDTQYF; CDR3 DNA: TGTGCCAGCAGTAATACAGGTTTAACGACAGATACGCAGTATTTT; clone size: few; J gene: TRBJ2-3; V gene: TRBV2; D gene: NA
CDR3 protein: CASVFWGRRFYEQYF; CDR3 DNA: TGTGCCAGCGTTTTTTGGGGACGCAGGTTCTACGAGCAGTACTTC; clone size: many; J gene: TRBJ2-7; V gene: TRBV28; D gene: NA
CDR3 protein: CASSEFRAARETQYF; CDR3 DNA: TGTGCCAGCAGTGAATTCCGGGCCGCGAGGGAGACCCAGTACTTC; clone size: few; J gene: TRBJ2-5; V gene: TRBV2; D gene: NA
CDR3 protein: CASSPSQSYEQYF; CDR3 DNA: TGTGCCAGCTCACCATCACAGTCCTACGAGCAGTACTTC; clone size: few; J gene: TRBJ2-7; V gene: TRBV18; D gene: NA
CDR3 protein: CASSNKGGTEAFF; CDR3 DNA: TGTGCCAGCAGCAACAAAGGGGGGACTGAAGCTTTCTTT; clone size: many; J gene: TRBJ1-1; V gene: TRBV12-3/TRBV12-4; D gene: NA
CDR3 protein: CSGGQGQDYGYTF; CDR3 DNA: TGCAGCGGGGGACAGGGACAGGATTATGGCTACACCTTC; clone size: few; J gene: TRBJ1-2; V gene: TRBV29-1; D gene: TRBD1
CDR3 protein: CASSPIRRTNTGELFF; CDR3 DNA: TGTGCCAGCAGCCCCATTCGACGGACGAACACCGGGGAGCTGTTTTTT; clone size: many; J gene: TRBJ2-2; V gene: TRBV6-2/TRBV6-3; D gene: NA
CDR3 protein: CASSRALAGGNTGELFF; CDR3 DNA: TGTGCCAGCAGCCGGGCTTTAGCGGGCGGAAACACCGGGGAGCTGTTTTTT; clone size: few; J gene: TRBJ2-2; V gene: TRBV6-6; D gene: TRBD2
CDR3 protein: CSGVDPWAKNIQYF; CDR3 DNA: TGCAGCGGCGTAGACCCCTGGGCCAAAAACATTCAGTACTTC; clone size: NA; J gene: TRBJ2-4; V gene: TRBV29-1; D gene: NA
CDR3 protein: CASSQSRGETQYF; CDR3 DNA: TGTGCCAGCAGCCAGAGCAGGGGAGAGACCCAGTACTTC; clone size: many; J gene: TRBJ2-5; V gene: TRBV3-1; D gene: NA